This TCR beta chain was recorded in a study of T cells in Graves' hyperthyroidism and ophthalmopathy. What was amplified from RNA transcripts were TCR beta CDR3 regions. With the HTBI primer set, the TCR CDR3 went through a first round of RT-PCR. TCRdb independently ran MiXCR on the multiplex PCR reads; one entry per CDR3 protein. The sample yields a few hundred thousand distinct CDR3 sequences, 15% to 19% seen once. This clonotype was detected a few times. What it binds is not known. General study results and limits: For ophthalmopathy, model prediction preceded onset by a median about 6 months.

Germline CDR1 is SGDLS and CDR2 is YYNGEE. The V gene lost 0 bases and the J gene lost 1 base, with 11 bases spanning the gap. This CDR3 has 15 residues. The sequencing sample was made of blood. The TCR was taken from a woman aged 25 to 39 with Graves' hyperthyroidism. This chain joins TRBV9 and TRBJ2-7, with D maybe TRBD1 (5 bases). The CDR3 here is CASSVEGDSSYEQYF. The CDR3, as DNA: TGTGCCAGCAGCGTAGAGGGCGACAGTTCCTACGAGCAGTACTTC.